The clone carrying this TCR beta chain came up many times. The target antigen is unknown. The data belong to a study of T-cell reconstitution after alpha-beta-depleted transplantation in children. General observations from the study: Expanded graft clones, several hundred of them, were reportedly the source of alpha-beta T cells about two months after transplant. Newly produced T cells mostly accounted for T-cell counts and diversity one year post-transplant.

Unique molecular identifiers were incorporated into the prepared TCRbeta library. TCRdb called the PCR reads again in MiXCR, with one record for every CDR3 protein. Here the sample spans fewer than 1 million distinct CDR3 sequences, approximately 15% being singletons. This receptor was identified in a male patient under 18 who had a stem cell transplant for acute lymphoblastic leukemia, so the T cells may come from the graft donor. Sequenced material: PBMCs, mostly from graft donor cells, taken 360 days after TCRalphabeta/CD19-depleted stem cell transplant.

The CDR3 is CASSSRDRGWIKNYEQYF. The CDR3 DNA follows: TGTGCCAGCAGTTCCCGGGACAGGGGGTGGATTAAGAACTACGAGCAGTACTTC. This chain joins TRBV12-3 or TRBV12-4 and TRBJ2-7, with TRBD1 identical over 11 bases. The V and J ends lost 4 bases and 3 bases, in that order; junction bases with no gene match: 14. The CDR3 length is 18 residues.